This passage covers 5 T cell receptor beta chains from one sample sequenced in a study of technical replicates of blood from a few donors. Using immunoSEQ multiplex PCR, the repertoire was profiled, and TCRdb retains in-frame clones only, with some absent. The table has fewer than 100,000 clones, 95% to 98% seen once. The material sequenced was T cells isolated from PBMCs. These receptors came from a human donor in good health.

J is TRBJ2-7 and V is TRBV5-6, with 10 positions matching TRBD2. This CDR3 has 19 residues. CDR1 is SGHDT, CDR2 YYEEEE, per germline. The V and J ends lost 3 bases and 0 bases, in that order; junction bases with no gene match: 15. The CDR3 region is CASSSSAGGPPPASYEQYF. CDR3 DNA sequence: TGTGCCAGCAGCTCTTCAGCGGGAGGGCCGCCCCCCGCCTCCTACGAGCAGTACTTC.

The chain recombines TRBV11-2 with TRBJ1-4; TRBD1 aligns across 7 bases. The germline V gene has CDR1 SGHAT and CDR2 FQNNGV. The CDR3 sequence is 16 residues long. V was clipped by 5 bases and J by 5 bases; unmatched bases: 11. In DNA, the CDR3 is TGTGCCAGCAGCCCACCTTCGACAGGGCCCAATGAAAAACTGTTTTTT. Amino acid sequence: CASSPPSTGPNEKLFF.

In nucleotides, the CDR3 is TGTGCCAGCAGTCATCCCGGACAGAACACTGAAGCTTTCTTT. This sequence encodes CASSHPGQNTEAFF. This chain joins TRBV2 and TRBJ1-1; TRBD1 might be the D (5 bases). The CDR3 is 14 residues long. V lost 5 bases, J lost 1 base, and 11 bases lay in between. The germline gives CDR1 SNHLY, CDR2 FYNNEI. Based on the CDR3 plus reference TRBV2 and TRBJ1-1, the full variable domain is EPEVTQTPSHQVTQMGQEVILRCVPISNHLYFYWYRQILGQKVEFLVSFYNNEISEKSEIFDDQFSVERPDGSNFTLKIRSTKLEDSAMYFCASSHPGQNTEAFFGQGTRLTVV.

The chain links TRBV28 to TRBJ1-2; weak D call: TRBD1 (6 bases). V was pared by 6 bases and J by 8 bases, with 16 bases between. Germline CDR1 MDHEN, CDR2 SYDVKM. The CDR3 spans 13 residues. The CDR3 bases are TGTGCCAGCAGCTTCCTGTCAGGGGAGGGCTACACCTTC. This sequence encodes CASSFLSGEGYTF.

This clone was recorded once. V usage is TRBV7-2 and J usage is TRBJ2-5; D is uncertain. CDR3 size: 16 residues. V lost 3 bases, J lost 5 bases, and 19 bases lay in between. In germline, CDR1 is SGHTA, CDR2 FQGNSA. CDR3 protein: CASSFRKTRIWETQYF. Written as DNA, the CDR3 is TGTGCCAGCAGCTTTAGGAAGACTCGAATATGGGAGACCCAGTACTTC.